This T cell receptor (beta chain) was observed in a study of blood T cell repertoires in COVID-19 (dated by TCRdb to 2020 to 2021). For the wider study: Collaborator samples came from the United States, Italy and Spain and covered acute and convalescent phases of COVID-19. Samples came from the ongoing ImmuneRACE study (first 160 participants) plus 1,254 subjects from 6 global collaborators. Deeply sampled blood TCRbeta repertoires from subjects exposed to, actively infected with, or recovered from COVID-19 were included in the dataset. A de-identified subject ID, COVID-19 status, age in years and sex were almost always included in the sample metadata. Where HLA class I and class II types were available, the types were taken from metadata supplied by the sample provider, not from assay-based typing. The material from the prospective study consisted of cDNA or gDNA derived from T cells, B-cell-depleted T cells, or PBMCs. The repertoires were released in a freely available public database intended as a resource for research on the immune response to SARS-CoV-2. What the research found in general, with its limitations: Clinical and demographic metadata were provided uncurated, with the amount varying by source and participant.

From the germline V gene, CDR1 is SGHTA and CDR2 is FQGNSA. There are 13 amino acids in the CDR3, from cysteine to phenylalanine inclusive. Left in the record is the CDR3 DNA by itself, 39 bases read in frame from the first base. V is clipped by 3 bases and J by 3 bases, and the sequence between their germline boundaries is 8 bases long. Worth noting for this clone: Its specific antigen is unknown. Per-nucleotide qualities are absent, and no much larger clonotype sits a single base away.

Enrolling through a virtual design, the prospective study's participants ranged in age from roughly 18 to 95 years and lived across about two dozen United States geographic areas. In the prospective study, participants were assigned to cohorts based on the clinical history participants reported in a screening survey and a study questionnaire. Mobile phlebotomists in the prospective study collected whole blood, serum and a nasopharyngeal or oropharyngeal swab from every participant. Prospective study participants could optionally give additional blood draws and questionnaires over an approximately two-month period. Blood samples from the prospective study were shipped frozen or at room temperature prior to DNA extraction. TCRbeta CDR3 regions were amplified from genomic DNA by means of the immunoSEQ Assay, a bias-controlled multiplex PCR. The source study handled its data this way. The number of nucleated cells in each sample was estimated from the amplification of reference gene primers within the assay. To quantify the absolute abundance of each unique TCRbeta CDR3 rearrangement, sequence reads were collapsed and filtered. For each sample, productive Simpson clonality was calculated as the square root of Simpson's diversity index over productive rearrangements. TCRdb holds this immuneACCESS table with in-frame rearrangements only. Some clones are missing; in checked studies, unresolved V genes explain under half, and the rest has no known cause. That table supplies the V and J calls and clone size; D and trimming were determined from the DNA. Across this sample there are a few hundred thousand clones, with approximately 91% seen only once. Together, the top ten hold 1.2% of the sample.

The chain links TRBV7-2 with TRBJ2-5; the D gene is perhaps TRBD2, from 6 matching bases. The origin of this receptor is a human donor in a cohort exposed to, infected with or recovered from COVID-19 (not recorded which). The donor label of this sample is uncertain. The sequencing input was PBMCs or T cells enriched from blood (not recorded which). Read as DNA, the sequence is TGTGCCAGCAGCTTTCCGGGGGAAGAGACCCAGTACTTC. This yields the protein CASSFPGEETQYF.